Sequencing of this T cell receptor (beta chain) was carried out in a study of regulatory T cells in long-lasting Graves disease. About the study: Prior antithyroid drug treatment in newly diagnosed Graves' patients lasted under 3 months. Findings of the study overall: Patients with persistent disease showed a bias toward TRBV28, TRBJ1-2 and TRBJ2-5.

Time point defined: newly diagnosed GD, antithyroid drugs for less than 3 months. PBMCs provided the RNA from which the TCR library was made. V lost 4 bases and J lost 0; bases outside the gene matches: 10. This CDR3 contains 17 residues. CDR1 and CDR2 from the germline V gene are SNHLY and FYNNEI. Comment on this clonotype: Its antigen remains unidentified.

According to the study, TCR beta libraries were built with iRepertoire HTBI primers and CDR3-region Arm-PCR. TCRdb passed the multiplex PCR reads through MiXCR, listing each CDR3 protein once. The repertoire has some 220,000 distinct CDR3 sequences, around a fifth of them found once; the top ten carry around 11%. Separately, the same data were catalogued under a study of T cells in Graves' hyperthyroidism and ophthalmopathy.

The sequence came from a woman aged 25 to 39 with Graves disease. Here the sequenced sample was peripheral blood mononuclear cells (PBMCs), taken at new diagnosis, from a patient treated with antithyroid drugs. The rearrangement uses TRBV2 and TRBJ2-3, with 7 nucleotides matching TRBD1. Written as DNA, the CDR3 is TGTGCCAGCAGTGGAGCGCTGACAGGGCGAAGCACAGATACGCAGTATTTT. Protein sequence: CASSGALTGRSTDTQYF.